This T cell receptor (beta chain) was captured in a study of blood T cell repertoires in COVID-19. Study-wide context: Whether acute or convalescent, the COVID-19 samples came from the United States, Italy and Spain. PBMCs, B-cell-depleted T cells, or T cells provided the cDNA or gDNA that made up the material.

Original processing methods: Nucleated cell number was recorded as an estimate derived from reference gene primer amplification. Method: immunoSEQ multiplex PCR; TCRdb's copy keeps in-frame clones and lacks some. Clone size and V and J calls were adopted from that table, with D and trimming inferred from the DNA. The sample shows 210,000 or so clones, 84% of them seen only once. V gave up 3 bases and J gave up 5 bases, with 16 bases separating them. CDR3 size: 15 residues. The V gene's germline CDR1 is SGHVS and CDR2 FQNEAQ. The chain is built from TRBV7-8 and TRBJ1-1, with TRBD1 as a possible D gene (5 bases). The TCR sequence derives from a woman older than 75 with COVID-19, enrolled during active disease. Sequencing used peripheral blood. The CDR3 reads CASSFSNEGRTEAFF. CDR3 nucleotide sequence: TGTGCCAGCAGCTTTTCGAATGAGGGGAGGACTGAAGCTTTCTTT.